Shown below are 22 T cell receptor beta chains from a single sample sequenced in a study of shared clonotypes between healthy human individuals. Data came from immunoSEQ multiplex PCR; TCRdb stores just in-frame clones and leaves some out. Of approximately 1.5 million clones in the sample, 98% were seen once. Sequenced sample: naive CD4+ T cells sorted from blood. Subset reported: CD45RA+ positively selected. These receptors all come from a man younger than 45 in good health.

The chain has TRBV6-6 and TRBJ2-5; D call uncertain. The CDR3 spans 13 residues. With 4 bases removed from V and 0 bases from J, the gap between germline ends came to 6 bases. Germline V gene data show CDR1 as MNHNY and CDR2 as SVGAGI (reference sequence). CDR3 sequence reads: CASSLNNQETQYF. DNA of the CDR3: TGTGCCAGCAGTTTGAACAACCAAGAGACCCAGTACTTC.

The chain is built from TRBV18 and TRBJ1-2; 7 bases agree with TRBD1. This CDR3 is built from 14 residues. Per the germline V gene, CDR1 is KGHSH and CDR2 is LQKENI. Germline trimming cut 3 bases from V and 6 bases from J; bases unmatched to any gene: 7. The CDR3 DNA sequence: TGTGCCAGCTCACCCTGGGAGGGGGCGGATGGCTACACCTTC. Translated: CASSPWEGADGYTF.

The rearrangement uses TRBV19 and TRBJ1-2; D uncertain. The CDR3 totals 13 residues. V was cut by 5 bases and J by 4 bases, with 11 bases left in between. In germline, CDR1 is LNHDA, CDR2 SQIVND (reference sequence). CDR3 in DNA: TGTGCCAGTAGTGCGGGGTGGAGCTATGGCTACACCTTC. Its protein product is CASSAGWSYGYTF. Filled out from reference TRBV19 and TRBJ1-2, the complete variable domain reads DGGITQSPKYLFRKEGQNVTLSCEQNLNHDAMYWYRQDPGQGLRLIYYSQIVNDFQKGDIAEGYSVSREKKESFPLTVTSAQKNPTAFYLCASSAGWSYGYTFGSGTRLTVV.

V and J are TRBV5-1 and TRBJ2-1, with 7 bases lining up with TRBD1. Germline V gives CDR1 SGHRS, CDR2 YFSETQ. J lost 9 bases, V lost 5 bases, and 8 bases had no gene match. The CDR3 is 13 residues long. The CDR3 DNA follows: TGCGCCAGCAGACAGACAGGGTATCTTGAGCAGTTCTTC. It codes for CASRQTGYLEQFF.

This clone appeared a single time. The same CDR3 is also encoded by other DNA sequences in this sample. V and J are TRBV9 and TRBJ2-2, with D perhaps TRBD1 (6 bases). The CDR3 totals 14 residues. In germline, CDR1 is SGDLS, CDR2 YYNGEE. Trimming left V 3 bases short and J 1 base short, with 7 bases between. The CDR3 is CASSAGVNTGELFF. As DNA, the CDR3 is TGTGCCAGCAGCGCAGGGGTGAACACCGGGGAGCTGTTTTTT.

This sequence joins TRBV7-8 and TRBJ1-1; D remains unclear. Germline CDR1 SGHVS, CDR2 FQNEAQ. V was clipped by 1 base and J by 4 bases, with 13 bases between them. The CDR3 loop spans 15 amino acids. The CDR3 nucleotides read TGTGCCAGCAGCTTAGGGGCTACGGGTTTCACTGAAGCTTTCTTT. Residues: CASSLGATGFTEAFF.

The chain is built from TRBV29-1 and TRBJ2-1; TRBD2 matches 8 bases. Germline V lookup: CDR1 SQVTM, CDR2 ANQGSEA. This CDR3 has 14 residues. J lost 9 bases, V lost 8 bases, and 15 bases had no gene match. The CDR3 DNA sequence: TGCAGCACTGCTCCGGGACTAGTTCTTGGTGAGCAGTTCTTC. This gives the protein CSTAPGLVLGEQFF.

V usage is TRBV7-9 and J usage is TRBJ2-3; no definite D call. The germline V gene encodes CDR1 SEHNR and CDR2 FQNEAQ (reference sequence). The ends were cut back, 7 bases at V and 2 bases at J, with 13 bases in the middle. CDR3 length equals 14 residues. The CDR3 spells CASTTLGTTDTQYF. The CDR3 DNA sequence: TGTGCCAGCACCACCCTAGGTACCACAGATACGCAGTATTTT.

V gene TRBV6-1 combines with J gene TRBJ2-7; TRBD1 agrees at 7 bases. Germline V CDR1 and CDR2: MNHNS, SASEGT. The length of the CDR3 is 13 residues. Trimming cost V 7 bases and J 5 bases; bases outside gene matches: 8. The CDR3 coding sequence is TGTGCCAGCAAACCGGGACAGTTCAACGAGCAGTACTTC. As protein: CASKPGQFNEQYF.

The chain combines TRBV6-5 with TRBJ1-1, with 7 bases fitting TRBD1. The CDR3 is made up of 16 amino acids. Unmatched junction bases numbered 6, after V lost 0 bases and J lost 2 bases. Germline CDR1 is MNHEY and CDR2 is SVGAGI. The CDR3 loop reads CASSYSDRYRNTEAFF. The DNA of the CDR3 is TGTGCCAGCAGTTACTCGGACAGGTATCGCAACACTGAAGCTTTCTTT.

A word on this clone: Other DNA sequences in this sample translate to the same CDR3. The chain couples TRBV27 to TRBJ1-1, with unresolved D. Trimming took 5 bases from V and 2 from J, leaving 9 bases between them. Per germline, CDR1 MNHEY and CDR2 SMNVEV (reference sequence). This CDR3 contains 13 residues. The CDR3 spells CASSLNLNTEAFF. In DNA form, the CDR3 reads TGTGCCAGCAGTCTTAATCTCAACACTGAAGCTTTCTTT.

This sequence joins TRBV5-1 and TRBJ1-2, with a tentative D call TRBD1 (5 bases). The CDR3 totals 13 residues. Germline values: CDR1 SGHRS, CDR2 YFSETQ. The V end lost 0 bases, the J end lost 8 bases, and 11 bases lay between the germline ends. The DNA of the CDR3 is TGCGCCAGCAGCTTGGCGGCAGGGTCAGGCTACACCTTC. It encodes CASSLAAGSGYTF.

V usage is TRBV11-3 and J usage is TRBJ2-1; 14 bases align to TRBD2. Germline V lookup: CDR1 SGHNT, CDR2 YENEEA. J gave up 9 bases and V 7 bases, and 14 bases lay outside the gene matches. CDR3 length: 17 residues. CDR3 nucleotides: TGTGCCAGCACATCCGAAACAGGGACTAGCGGGAGCGGTGAGCAGTTCTTC. Translated: CASTSETGTSGSGEQFF.

The chain uses TRBV9 and TRBJ2-2; no firm D call. The V and J ends lost 0 bases and 6 bases respectively, with 15 bases between them. The germline V gene encodes CDR1 SGDLS and CDR2 YYNGEE. The CDR3 runs 16 residues. This CDR3 is CASSVATTPQAGELFF. The CDR3 DNA sequence: TGTGCCAGCAGCGTAGCTACGACTCCACAAGCCGGGGAGCTGTTTTTT. The variable domain in full, with the rest retrieved from reference TRBV9 and TRBJ2-2, is DSGVTQTPKHLITATGQRVTLRCSPRSGDLSVYWYQQSLDQGLQFLIQYYNGEERAKGNILERFSAQQFPDLHSELNLSSLELGDSALYFCASSVATTPQAGELFFGEGSRLTVL.

DNA of the CDR3: TGTGCCAGCAGTTACGATCAGGGATTTAACACTGAAGCTTTCTTT. Protein: CASSYDQGFNTEAFF. The V and J genes are TRBV6-5 and TRBJ1-1; possibly TRBD1 for D (5 bases). CDR1 is MNHEY and CDR2 is SVGAGI in the germline V gene. V was trimmed by 2 bases and J by 2 bases, leaving 12 bases between them. The CDR3 has 15 amino acids.

The rearrangement links TRBV5-8 to TRBJ2-7; no reliable D call. The germline V gene encodes CDR1 SGHTS and CDR2 YDEGEE. The CDR3 has 12 residues. The V and J ends lost 5 bases and 4 bases respectively, with 10 bases between them. This chain's CDR3 is CASRSDHYEQYF. The DNA for the CDR3 is TGTGCCAGCAGATCGGACCATTACGAGCAGTACTTC.

CDR3 loop: CASSLYIGSYEQYF. CDR3 in DNA: TGTGCCAGCAGCCTCTACATCGGAAGCTACGAGCAGTACTTC. The rearrangement joins TRBV5-5 to TRBJ2-7; no firm D call. Germline CDR1 and CDR2: SGHKS and YYEKEE (reference sequence). The length of the CDR3 is 14 residues. V lost 4 bases, J lost 3 bases, and 14 bases lay in between.

The CDR3 DNA sequence: TGTGCCAGCAGCTGCACGAATGAGCAGTTCTTC. It specifies CASSCTNEQFF. The chain joins TRBV12-1 to TRBJ2-1. TRBV12-1 is a recognized pseudogene. The CDR3 consists of 11 residues.

The chain employs TRBV9 and TRBJ2-3; unclear D gene. This CDR3 comprises 13 residues. Between the trimmed V and J ends, which lost 6 bases and 1 base, there was a span of 9 bases. Germline V gene sequence: CDR1 SGDLS, CDR2 YYNGEE. The CDR3 nucleotides are TGTGCCAGCAATACAATGGGCACAGATACGCAGTATTTT. This encodes CASNTMGTDTQYF.

The chain combines TRBV7-2 with TRBJ2-3; no clear D. There are 13 residues in the CDR3. With 1 base removed from V and 2 bases from J, the gap between germline ends came to 4 bases. CDR1 SGHTA and CDR2 FQGNSA come from the germline V gene. The CDR3 region is CASSLETTDTQYF. The CDR3 DNA reads TGTGCCAGCAGCTTAGAAACCACAGATACGCAGTATTTT.

This clone has only one observation. Distinct nucleotide sequences in the sample also encode this CDR3. The chain has TRBV5-1 and TRBJ2-5; weak D call: TRBD2 (5 bases). CDR3 length: 13 residues. Per the germline V gene, CDR1 is SGHRS and CDR2 is YFSETQ. V dropped 4 bases and J dropped 1 base, with 8 bases sitting between them. Here the CDR3 DNA reads TGCGCCAGCAGCGTAGGGAGCCAAGAGACCCAGTACTTC. The encoded protein is CASSVGSQETQYF.

V is TRBV5-1 and J is TRBJ2-7; 8 nucleotides line up with TRBD1. The V and J ends lost 6 bases and 6 bases, in that order; junction bases with no gene match: 8. This CDR3 spans 13 amino acids. Germline CDR1 SGHRS, CDR2 YFSETQ. CDR3 residues: CASNIGQGGEQYF. The CDR3 DNA follows: TGCGCCAGCAACATCGGACAGGGAGGCGAGCAGTACTTC.